The 24 T cell receptor beta chains in this list originate from one sample, sequenced in a study of blood T cell repertoires in COVID-19. Sequenced by immunoSEQ multiplex PCR; TCRdb stores in-frame clones only, minus some. The sample consists of fewer than 200,000 clones, about four fifths of them appearing once. The sample taken for sequencing was peripheral blood. These TCRs come from a woman between 65 and 79 years old with COVID-19, enrolled during active disease.

The rearrangement links TRBV19 to TRBJ1-4; D is possibly TRBD1 (6 bases). Germline V CDR1 and CDR2: LNHDA, SQIVND (reference sequence). This CDR3 is built from 15 residues. Trimming took 7 bases from V and 8 from J, leaving 20 bases between them. CDR3: CASTGAGRGQEKLFF. Written as DNA, the CDR3 is TGTGCCAGTACCGGGGCCGGCAGGGGTCAGGAAAAACTGTTTTTT. The whole variable domain, filled in from reference TRBV19 and TRBJ1-4, reads DGGITQSPKYLFRKEGQNVTLSCEQNLNHDAMYWYRQDPGQGLRLIYYSQIVNDFQKGDIAEGYSVSREKKESFPLTVTSAQKNPTAFYLCASTGAGRGQEKLFFGSGTQLSVL.

V usage is TRBV5-1 and J usage is TRBJ2-5; D gene ambiguous. The V end was cut by 0 bases, the J end by 5 bases, with 8 bases between. The CDR3 is made up of 13 amino acids. Germline assignment: CDR1 SGHRS and CDR2 YFSETQ. CDR3 in DNA: TGCGCCAGCAGCTTGGCCGTCTTTGAGACCCAGTACTTC. This translates into CASSLAVFETQYF.

The rearrangement joins TRBV18 to TRBJ1-1; D is unresolved. From germline, CDR1 is KGHSH and CDR2 LQKENI. Trimming removed 2 bases from V and 2 bases from J, with 12 bases in between. The CDR3 spans 15 residues. CDR3 residues: CASSPISGDNTEAFF. As DNA, the CDR3 is TGTGCCAGCTCACCAATTTCCGGGGATAACACTGAAGCTTTCTTT.

The chain links TRBV4-3 to TRBJ2-1; 7 bases are a match to TRBD1. The germline CDR1 and CDR2 sequences are LGHNA and YSLEER. This CDR3 spans 15 amino acids. J was trimmed by 9 bases and V by 1 base; bases with no gene match: 9. The CDR3 coding sequence is TGCGCCAGCAGCCAAGGCCCGGGACAGCAAGGTGAGCAGTTCTTC. Protein product: CASSQGPGQQGEQFF.

The chain employs TRBV4-3 and TRBJ2-4; TRBD2 matches at 12 bases. Germline CDR1 LGHNA, CDR2 YSLEER. CDR3 size: 22 residues. J lost 1 base, V lost 0 bases, and 16 bases had no gene match. CDR3 coding DNA: TGCGCCAGCAGCCAAGAATCAGTCGGACTAGCGGGAACAGGGGGGGCCAAAAACATTCAGTACTTC. This translates into CASSQESVGLAGTGGAKNIQYF.

The V and J genes are TRBV11-2 and TRBJ2-1; a possible D gene is TRBD2 (6 bases). Trimming left V 6 bases short and J 12 bases short, with 21 bases between. Germline V CDR1 and CDR2: SGHAT, FQNNGV. The CDR3 contains 14 residues. The DNA for the CDR3 is TGTGCCAGCAGGCCCCTCCCGACTAGTCCGGGGCAGTTCTTC. Encoded protein: CASRPLPTSPGQFF.

This clone was counted once. This sequence joins TRBV18 and TRBJ2-1; 8 nucleotides line up with TRBD2. The V and J ends lost 2 bases and 5 bases, in that order; junction bases with no gene match: 5. This CDR3 has 15 residues. CDR1 is KGHSH and CDR2 is LQKENI in the germline V gene. The CDR3, as DNA: TGTGCCAGCTCACCATACGTACTAGCGGACAATGAGCAGTTCTTC. Protein sequence: CASSPYVLADNEQFF.

The chain has TRBV10-3 and TRBJ1-1; D is ambiguous. The CDR3 contains 15 residues. Germline V gene lookup returns CDR1 ENHRY and CDR2 SYGVKD. Between the trimmed V and J ends, which lost 4 bases and 10 bases, there was a span of 22 bases. CDR3: CAISGPTVTTSGAFF. CDR3 DNA: TGTGCCATCAGTGGTCCTACAGTCACGACCAGTGGAGCTTTCTTT.

CDR3 amino acids: CASSMGTVWSSYNEQFF. DNA for the CDR3: TGTGCCAGTAGTATGGGGACTGTTTGGAGCTCCTACAATGAGCAGTTCTTC. V gene TRBV19 combines with J gene TRBJ2-1; possible D gene TRBD2, 6 bases. V shed 3 bases and J shed 0 bases, with 15 bases lying between them. Germline V gives CDR1 LNHDA, CDR2 SQIVND (reference sequence). This CDR3 has 17 amino acids.

The DNA of the CDR3 is TGTGCCAGCTCACCTACCCACGGTAGCGGCTACACCTTC. Translation gives CASSPTHGSGYTF. The chain has TRBV18 and TRBJ1-2; no clear D gene. CDR1 KGHSH and CDR2 LQKENI come from the germline V gene. The CDR3 is 13 amino acids. V was pared by 3 bases and J by 8 bases, with 13 bases between.

V usage is TRBV11-2 and J usage is TRBJ2-3; TRBD2 matches 8 bases. Looked up from germline, CDR1 is SGHAT and CDR2 is FQNNGV. V dropped 3 bases and J dropped 2; count of bases not matched to a gene: 16. The CDR3 length is 19 residues. CDR3 DNA: TGTGCCAGCAGCTTGATCAGGGGAGGGCGGGAGGAACTCACAGATACGCAGTATTTT. Translating it yields CASSLIRGGREELTDTQYF. Full variable domain (rest looked up from reference TRBV11-2 and TRBJ2-3): EAGVAQSPRYKIIEKRQSVAFWCNPISGHATLYWYQQILGQGPKLLIQFQNNGVVDDSQLPKDRFSAERLKGVDSTLKIQPAKLEDSAVYLCASSLIRGGREELTDTQYFGPGTRLTVL.

This chain links TRBV4-1 with TRBJ2-1, with D tentatively TRBD1 (7 bases). Germline CDR1 reads MGHRA; CDR2 reads YSYEKL. V lost 4 bases and J lost 5, with 30 bases in between. CDR3 size: 20 residues. Here the CDR3 reads CASSLGRDSRSRGRNNEQFF. CDR3 bases: TGCGCCAGCAGCCTCGGGCGGGACAGCCGTTCTAGGGGACGAAACAATGAGCAGTTCTTC.

The CDR3 region is CASSRQGADYGYTF. The CDR3 DNA reads as TGTGCCAGCTCACGACAGGGGGCCGACTATGGCTACACCTTC. This chain uses TRBV18 with TRBJ1-2; 10 positions match TRBD1. Unmatched junction bases numbered 2, after V lost 4 bases and J lost 3 bases. Germline V gene data show CDR1 as KGHSH and CDR2 as LQKENI. The CDR3 totals 14 residues.

The CDR3 spells CAIRSTYDEQFF. CDR3 bases: TGTGCCATCAGGTCCACTTACGATGAGCAGTTCTTC. V and J are TRBV10-3 and TRBJ2-1; no firm D call. The CDR3 consists of 12 residues. Germline values: CDR1 ENHRY, CDR2 SYGVKD. V was shortened by 6 bases and J by 8 bases, with 11 bases between the two germline ends.

The V gene is TRBV19, the J gene TRBJ1-2, with D possibly being TRBD1 (5 bases). Germline CDR1 is LNHDA and CDR2 is SQIVND (reference sequence). This CDR3 comprises 14 residues. The germline V and J ends were trimmed by 6 bases and 3 bases, with 14 bases remaining between them. This CDR3 is CASRAPQGHYGYTF. The DNA for the CDR3 is TGTGCCAGTAGAGCCCCTCAGGGCCACTATGGCTACACCTTC.

This chain joins TRBV28 and TRBJ1-5, with D tentatively TRBD1 (6 bases). The CDR3 length is 17 residues. V gave up 5 bases and J gave up 1 base, with 18 bases separating them. CDR1 is MDHEN and CDR2 is SYDVKM in the germline V gene. CDR3: CASSHTRGAPSNQPQHF. The CDR3 coding sequence is TGTGCCAGCAGTCATACTCGGGGGGCGCCCAGCAATCAGCCCCAGCATTTT.

The chain employs TRBV20-1 and TRBJ1-5; 9 bases agree with TRBD1. V shed 3 bases, J shed 3 bases, and the junction held 12 bases outside the gene matches. Germline V CDR1 and CDR2: DFQATT, SNEGSKA (reference sequence). The CDR3 sequence is 17 residues long. CDR3 nucleotide sequence: TGCAGTGCTAGTAGTGGAGGGGGACAGGGTAACAATCAGCCCCAGCATTTT. Translation gives CSASSGGGQGNNQPQHF.

The chain links TRBV28 to TRBJ1-6, with D perhaps TRBD1 (5 bases). Germline loops: CDR1 MDHEN, CDR2 SYDVKM. V lost 4 bases, J lost 6 bases, and 16 bases lay in between. CDR3 length: 16 amino acids. This CDR3 is CASSSRGGSPNSPLHF. CDR3 in DNA: TGTGCCAGCAGTTCAAGGGGAGGTAGTCCTAATTCACCCCTCCACTTT. Full variable domain (rest looked up from reference TRBV28 and TRBJ1-6): DVKVTQSSRYLVKRTGEKVFLECVQDMDHENMFWYRQDPGLGLRLIYFSYDVKMKEKGDIPEGYSVSREKKERFSLILESASTNQTSMYLCASSSRGGSPNSPLHFGNGTRLTVT.

The chain recombines TRBV29-1 with TRBJ2-1; D possibly corresponds to TRBD2 (6 bases). V shed 0 bases and J shed 2 bases, with 20 bases lying between them. The germline CDR1 and CDR2 sequences are SQVTM and ANQGSEA. This CDR3 has 18 amino acids. DNA for the CDR3: TGCAGCGTTGAAGATCGGGCCGGGAGTTTTACCCCCTACAATGAGCAGTTCTTC. It yields the protein CSVEDRAGSFTPYNEQFF.

The chain links TRBV4-3 to TRBJ2-3; maybe TRBD2 (5 bases). This CDR3 region has 16 residues. V lost 2 bases and J lost 3, with 15 bases in between. Germline lookup yields CDR1 LGHNA and CDR2 YSLEER. The CDR3 DNA follows: TGCGCCAGCAGCCAATTACCGGGCCGAGGGACAGATACGCAGTATTTT. It yields the protein CASSQLPGRGTDTQYF.

The V and J genes are TRBV30 and TRBJ2-5; 11 bases match TRBD2. The V and J ends lost 3 bases and 4 bases, in that order; junction bases with no gene match: 10. CDR1 and CDR2 from the germline V gene are GTSNPN and SVGIG (reference sequence). CDR3 length: 16 residues. The CDR3 DNA reads TGTGCCTGGAGGCCCGGCGGTAGCGGGAGGGGAGAGACCCAGTACTTC. Its protein is CAWRPGGSGRGETQYF.

The V call is TRBV6-2 or TRBV6-3, the J call TRBJ2-7, with D perhaps matching TRBD1 (6 bases). Germline V gene lookup returns CDR1 MNHEY and CDR2 SVGEGT. V was pared by 5 bases and J by 0 bases, with 14 bases between. The CDR3 has 15 amino acids. CDR3 sequence reads: CASSNRDKSSYEQYF. The CDR3 region has the DNA TGTGCCAGCAGTAACAGGGACAAGAGCTCCTACGAGCAGTACTTC.

The chain couples TRBV5-4 to TRBJ2-1; 12 positions match TRBD2. The V segment lost 4 bases and the J segment 3 bases; nucleotides outside the gene matches: 5. CDR1 is SGHNT and CDR2 is YYREEE in the germline V gene (reference sequence). CDR3 length: 16 amino acids. This CDR3 reads CASSPGLAGSYNEQFF. The CDR3 nucleotides read TGTGCCAGCAGCCCAGGACTAGCGGGAAGCTACAATGAGCAGTTCTTC.

The CDR3 sequence is CASSPWRRPQETQYF. Written as DNA, the CDR3 is TGTGCCAGCAGCCCTTGGAGGCGTCCCCAAGAGACCCAGTACTTC. This chain links TRBV7-2 with TRBJ2-5; D may be TRBD2 (5 bases). The CDR3 covers 15 residues. Germline V gene data show CDR1 as SGHTA and CDR2 as FQGNSA. V lost 5 bases and J lost 1, with 14 bases in between.